This TCR beta chain was sequenced in a study of cytomegalovirus exposure and HLA in healthy donors. Study-level background: Later analysis reported that the 110 or so validation repertoires shared the platform of the roughly 680 first-cohort repertoires. Study outcomes and limitations: First-cohort TCR clusters were later found to tend to co-occur in the approximately 120 validation repertoires.

This clone occurred a few times. Antigen: not known. The CDR3 loop spans 15 amino acids. Germline V CDR1 and CDR2: MNHNS, SASEGT. Germline trimming cut 4 bases from V and 6 bases from J; bases unmatched to any gene: 9. The donors were part of the approximately 130-subject validation cohort, which stood apart from the 666-subject first cohort. Profiled with immunoSEQ multiplex PCR; TCRdb holds only in-frame clones, not every one. The repertoire includes about 110,000 clones, less than 90% of them detected once, and more than 1.5% sits in the top ten. The TCR comes from a woman between 18 and 30 years old in good health and CMV-seropositive. The J gene is TRBJ2-3, the V gene TRBV6-1; TRBD1 aligns across 8 bases. Material: PBMCs. CDR3 nucleotides: TGTGCCAGCAGTGGGGGACAGGAGGGATCGGATACGCAGTATTTT. Translation gives CASSGGQEGSDTQYF.